This section outlines one T cell receptor beta chain sequence together with its context. Its antigen is unknown. The data were taken from a study of shared clonotypes between healthy human individuals. The test was conducted at deep level. The protocol was immunoSEQ multiplex PCR, while the TCRdb copy is restricted to in-frame clones and leaves out a portion. The table includes 2,500,000 or so clones, more than 85% detected once. Trimming stripped 3 bases from V and 11 bases from J, with 10 bases between. CDR3 length: 11 residues. CDR1 is SGHNT, CDR2 YENEEA, per germline. Study results and caveats: Naive subsets typically showed greater estimated richness than memory subsets. Clonotype sharing across several donors was observed for around 5.1% of naive CD4 clonotypes.

This TCR was recovered from a man aged 18 to 35 in good health. Some clones in this sample may be carry-over from other donors' samples. The chain is built from TRBV11-3 and TRBJ1-1; D not certain. The sample was naive CD4+ T cells from PBMCs. Regarding subset: CD45RA+ positively selected. The CDR3 sequence is CASSFGGFAFF. CDR3 sequence (DNA): TGTGCCAGCAGCTTCGGCGGCTTTGCTTTCTTT.